This TCR beta chain was captured in a study of blood T cells in healthy people across ages. Findings and caveats of the study: Diversity of TCR beta correlated strongly with naive T cell percentage.

Healthy Caucasians from Russia aged about 6 to 90 served as donors. Of note for this clonotype: What it binds is not known.

The CDR3 extends over 16 amino acids. Looked up from germline, CDR1 is MNHEY and CDR2 is SVGAGI. The V and J ends lost 0 bases and 8 bases respectively, with 16 bases between them. Next came a second PCR, run for roughly 6 to 11 cycles, which used a sample-barcoded 5' primer along with a J-beta primer mix. Each CDR3 protein is one row after TCRdb ran MiXCR on the 5' RACE reads. The sample includes approximately 780,000 distinct CDR3 sequences, roughly 26% of them seen just once. The sample also formed part of further work on T cells of mothers and their children. That paper states: Every mother produced more than 8.5 million TCR beta CDR3 reads, whereas every child provided 3 million to 3.5 million.

Sequenced material: blood. The TCR comes from a boy younger than 18 in good health. This chain links TRBV6-5 with TRBJ1-4, with no clear D. The DNA of the CDR3 is TGTGCCAGCAGTTACTCGATGGTCAGGACGGGCGAAAAACTGTTTTTT. Its protein product is CASSYSMVRTGEKLFF.